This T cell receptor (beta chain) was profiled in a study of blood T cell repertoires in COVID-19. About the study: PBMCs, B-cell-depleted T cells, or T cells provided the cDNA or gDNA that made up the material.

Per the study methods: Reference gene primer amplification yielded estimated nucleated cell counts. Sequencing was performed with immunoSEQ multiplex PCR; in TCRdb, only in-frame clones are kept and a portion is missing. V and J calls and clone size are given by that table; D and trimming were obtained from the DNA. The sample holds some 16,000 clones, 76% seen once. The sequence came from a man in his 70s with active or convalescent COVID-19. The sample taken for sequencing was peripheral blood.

CDR3 in amino acids: CASATNEKLFF. CDR3 in DNA: TGTGCCTCCGCAACTAATGAAAAACTGTTTTTT. The chain has TRBV12-3 or TRBV12-4 and TRBJ1-4; D is unresolved. The V end lost 11 bases, the J end lost 0 bases, and 4 bases lay between the germline ends. The CDR3 extends over 11 amino acids.